The source of this T cell receptor beta chain is a study of T cells in localized non-small cell lung cancer. About this clone: Antigen: not known.

TCRdb's copy holds only in-frame clones and misses some; the assay was immunoSEQ multiplex PCR. The data contain roughly 13,000 clones, about 86% of them seen just once; the ten biggest clones take up 50% to 75%. The CDR3 sequence is 11 residues long. The V and J ends lost 4 bases and 2 bases respectively, with 5 bases between them. CDR1 and CDR2 (germline): GTSNPN, SVGIG (reference sequence). Study-wide results and caveats: Higher blood T cell density tracked longer overall survival.

This TCR derives from a male donor aged 60 or over with stage III lung adenocarcinoma. V is TRBV30 and J is TRBJ1-1; D gene ambiguous. Sequenced material: peripheral blood, taken before any cancer treatment. The CDR3 DNA is TGTGCCTGGAATCAAAACACTGAAGCTTTCTTT. It codes for CAWNQNTEAFF.